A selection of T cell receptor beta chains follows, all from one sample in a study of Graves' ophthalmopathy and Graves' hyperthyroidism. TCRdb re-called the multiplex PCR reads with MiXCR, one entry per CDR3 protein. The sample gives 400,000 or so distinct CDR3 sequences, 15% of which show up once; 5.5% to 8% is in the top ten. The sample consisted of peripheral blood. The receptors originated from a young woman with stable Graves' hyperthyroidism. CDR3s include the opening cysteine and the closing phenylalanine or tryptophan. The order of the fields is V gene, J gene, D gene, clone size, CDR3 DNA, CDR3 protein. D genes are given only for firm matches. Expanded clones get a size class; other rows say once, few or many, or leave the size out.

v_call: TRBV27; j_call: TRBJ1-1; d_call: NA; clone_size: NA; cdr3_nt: TGTGCCAGCAGACCAATGGCTTCGAACACTGAAGCTTTCTTT; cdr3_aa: CASRPMASNTEAFF
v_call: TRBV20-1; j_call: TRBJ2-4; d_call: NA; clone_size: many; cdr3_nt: TGCAGTGCTACAGGAGTAGGGTCGAACATTCAGTACTTC; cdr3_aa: CSATGVGSNIQYF
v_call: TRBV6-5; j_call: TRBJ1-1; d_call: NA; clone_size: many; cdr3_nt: TGTGCCAGCAGATATCAGGGGTCGACCACTGAAGCTTTCTTT; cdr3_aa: CASRYQGSTTEAFF
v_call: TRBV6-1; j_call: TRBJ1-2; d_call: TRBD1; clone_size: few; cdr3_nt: TGTGCCAGCAGTCCGAATGAGGGGGCGCCCTATGGCTACACCTTC; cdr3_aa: CASSPNEGAPYGYTF
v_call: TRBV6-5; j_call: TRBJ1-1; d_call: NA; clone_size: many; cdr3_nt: TGTGCCAGCAGGCGGGGTCAGATATTAGGGGGCACTGAAGCTTTCTTT; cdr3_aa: CASRRGQILGGTEAFF
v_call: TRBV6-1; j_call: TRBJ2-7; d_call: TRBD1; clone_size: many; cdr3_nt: TGTGCCAGCAGTAGGAGTACAGGGGGAAGCTCCTACGAGCAGTACTTC; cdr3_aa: CASSRSTGGSSYEQYF
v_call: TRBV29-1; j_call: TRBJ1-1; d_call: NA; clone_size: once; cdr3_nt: TGCAGCGTTGTCACGGATGGCACTGAAGCTTTCTTT; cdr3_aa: CSVVTDGTEAFF
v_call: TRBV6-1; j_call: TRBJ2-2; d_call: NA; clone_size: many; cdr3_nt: TGTGCCAGCAGTCCCGAACCCCAGGGGTCGGGCGGGGAGCTGTTTTTT; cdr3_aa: CASSPEPQGSGGELFF
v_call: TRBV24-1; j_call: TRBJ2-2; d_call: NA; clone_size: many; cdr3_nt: TGTGCCACCAGTGATGACCCCGCGGGACGGGCGAACACCGGGGAGCTGTTTTTT; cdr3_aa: CATSDDPAGRANTGELFF
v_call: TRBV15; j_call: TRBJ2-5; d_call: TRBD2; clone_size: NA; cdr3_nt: TGTGCCACCAGCATCCTTGGGACTAGCGCTAAAGAGACCCAGTACTTC; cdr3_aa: CATSILGTSAKETQYF
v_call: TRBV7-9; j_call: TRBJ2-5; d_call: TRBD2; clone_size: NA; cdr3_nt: TGTGCCAGCGGACCTAGCGGGGGGGCAGAGACCAAGTACTTC; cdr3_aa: CASGPSGGAETKYF
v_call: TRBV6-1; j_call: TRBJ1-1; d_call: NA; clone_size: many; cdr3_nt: TGTGCCAGCAGTGGAATCCGGGACACTGAAGCTTTCTTT; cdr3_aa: CASSGIRDTEAFF
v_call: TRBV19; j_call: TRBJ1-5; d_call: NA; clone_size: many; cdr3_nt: TGTGCCAGTAATTTATGGGGCCGGATCAATCAGCCCCAGCATTTT; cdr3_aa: CASNLWGRINQPQHF
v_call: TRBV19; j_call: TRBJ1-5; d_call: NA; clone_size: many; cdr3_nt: TGTGCCAGTAGTATAGAGAGGGGGAATCAGCCCCAGCATTTT; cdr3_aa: CASSIERGNQPQHF
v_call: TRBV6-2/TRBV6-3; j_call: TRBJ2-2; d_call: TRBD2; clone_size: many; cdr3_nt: TGTGCCAGCAGCCGGAGTCGCGGGGGGGCCACCGGGGAGCTGTTTTTT; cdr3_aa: CASSRSRGGATGELFF
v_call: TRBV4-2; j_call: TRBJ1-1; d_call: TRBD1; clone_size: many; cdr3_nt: TGTGCCAGCAGCCCGGGACAGGTGTACACTGAAGCTTTCTTT; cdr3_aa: CASSPGQVYTEAFF
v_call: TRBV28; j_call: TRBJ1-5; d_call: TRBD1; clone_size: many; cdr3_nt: TGTGCCACAAGACAGGGGTGGCAGCCCCAGCATTTT; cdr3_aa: CATRQGWQPQHF
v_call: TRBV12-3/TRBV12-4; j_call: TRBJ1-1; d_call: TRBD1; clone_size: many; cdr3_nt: TGTGCCAGCAGGCCGGACAGGGTGGCTGAAGCTTTCTTT; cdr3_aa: CASRPDRVAEAFF
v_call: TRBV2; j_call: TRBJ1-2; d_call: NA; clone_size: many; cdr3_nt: TGTGCCAGCAGTGAGACCAGCGTCTATGGCTACACCTTC; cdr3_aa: CASSETSVYGYTF
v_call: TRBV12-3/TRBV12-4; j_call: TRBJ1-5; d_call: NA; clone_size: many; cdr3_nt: TGTGCCAGCAGGTTGTCAACACGGGGGACGGCCCAGCATTTT; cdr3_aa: CASRLSTRGTAQHF
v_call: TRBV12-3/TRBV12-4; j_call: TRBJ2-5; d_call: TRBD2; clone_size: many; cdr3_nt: TGTGCCAGCACCTCCCCCAAGGAACGGGGGGGGAAAGAGACCCAGTACTTC; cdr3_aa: CASTSPKERGGKETQYF
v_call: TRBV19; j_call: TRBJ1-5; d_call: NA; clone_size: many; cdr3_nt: TGTGCCAGTAGTATAGCCGGGACCCTTAAGGCCCAGCATTTT; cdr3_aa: CASSIAGTLKAQHF
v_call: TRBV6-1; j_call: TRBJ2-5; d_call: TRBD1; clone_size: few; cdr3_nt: TGTGCCAGCAATCGGGACAGACTAAAGGAGACCCAGTACTTC; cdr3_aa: CASNRDRLKETQYF
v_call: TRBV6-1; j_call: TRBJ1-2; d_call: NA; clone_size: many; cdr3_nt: TGTGCCAGCAGTGATAAGGGGCGCAACTATGGCTACACCTTC; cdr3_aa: CASSDKGRNYGYTF
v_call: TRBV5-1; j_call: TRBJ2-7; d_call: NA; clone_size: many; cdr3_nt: TGCGCCAGCCATTCGACGTCGAGCTCCTACGAGCAGTACTTC; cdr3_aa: CASHSTSSSYEQYF
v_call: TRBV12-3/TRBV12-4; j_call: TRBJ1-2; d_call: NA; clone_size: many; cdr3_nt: TGTGCCAGCAGCTTGATCCATGGGAGGGGAGGCTACACCTTC; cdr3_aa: CASSLIHGRGGYTF
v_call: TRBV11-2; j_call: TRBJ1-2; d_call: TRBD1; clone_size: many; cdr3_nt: TGTGCCAGCAGCGCCACAGGACAGGGCAATCCAGATGGCTACACCTTC; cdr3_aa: CASSATGQGNPDGYTF
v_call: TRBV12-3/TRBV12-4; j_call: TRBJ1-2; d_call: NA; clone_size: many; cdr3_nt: TGTGCCAGCAGTTTATCGGCAGGGTATGGCTACACCTTC; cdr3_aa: CASSLSAGYGYTF
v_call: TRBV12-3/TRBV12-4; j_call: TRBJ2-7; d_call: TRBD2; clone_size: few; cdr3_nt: TGTGCCACCCTATCCGGGACTAGCGGGGGGGAGCAGTACTTC; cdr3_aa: CATLSGTSGGEQYF